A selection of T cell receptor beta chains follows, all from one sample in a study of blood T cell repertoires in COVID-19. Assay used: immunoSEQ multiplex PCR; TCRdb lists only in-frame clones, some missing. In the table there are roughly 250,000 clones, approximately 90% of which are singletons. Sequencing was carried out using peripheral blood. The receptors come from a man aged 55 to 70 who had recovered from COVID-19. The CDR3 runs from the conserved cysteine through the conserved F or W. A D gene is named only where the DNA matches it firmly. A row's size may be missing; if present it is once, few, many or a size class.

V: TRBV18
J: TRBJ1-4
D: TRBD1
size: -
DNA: TGTGCCAGCTCACCGGACAGGGACGCACTGTTTTTT
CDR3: CASSPDRDALFF

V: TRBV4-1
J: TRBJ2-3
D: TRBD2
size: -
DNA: TGCGCCAGCAGCCTCCTAGCGGGGTTAGGTACGCAGTATTTT
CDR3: CASSLLAGLGTQYF

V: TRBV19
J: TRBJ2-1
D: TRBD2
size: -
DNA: TGTGCCAGTAGTATAGATTTCCCCTCGGGACTAGCGGGGGTCAATGAGCAGTTCTTC
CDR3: CASSIDFPSGLAGVNEQFF

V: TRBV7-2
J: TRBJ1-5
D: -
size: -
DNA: TGTGCCAGCAGCTTCCCTCGGCAGCCCCAGCATTTT
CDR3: CASSFPRQPQHF

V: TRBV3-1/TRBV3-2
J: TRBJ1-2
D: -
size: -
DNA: TGTGCCAGCAGCCAAGATCTCTGGGGGGGTGGCTACACCTTC
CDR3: CASSQDLWGGGYTF

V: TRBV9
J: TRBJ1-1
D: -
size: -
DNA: TGTGCCAGCAGCGTAGGACACCTCAAGAACACTGAAGCTTTCTTT
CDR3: CASSVGHLKNTEAFF

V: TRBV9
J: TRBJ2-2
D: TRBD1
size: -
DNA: TGTGCCAGCAGCGTTCGGACAGGGTCCACCGGGGAGCTGTTTTTT
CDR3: CASSVRTGSTGELFF

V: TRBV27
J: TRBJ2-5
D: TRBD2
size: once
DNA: TGTGCCAGCAGTTCAGGACTAGCGGGGGGGGCAGAGACCCAGTACTTC
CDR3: CASSSGLAGGAETQYF

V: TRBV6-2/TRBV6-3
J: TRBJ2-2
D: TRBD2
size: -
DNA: TGTGCCAGCAGTCAACGGACTAGTAGAGTAGGGGAGCTGTTTTTT
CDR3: CASSQRTSRVGELFF

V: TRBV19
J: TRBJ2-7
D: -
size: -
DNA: TGTGCCAGTAGTCAGGGCCCTTCCTACGAGCAGTACTTC
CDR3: CASSQGPSYEQYF

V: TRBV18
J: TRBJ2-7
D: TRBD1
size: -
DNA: TGTGCCAGCTCACCCGGACAGGGGAACAGGGGGGCTGTCCTAATCTACGAGCAGTACTTC
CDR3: CASSPGQGNRGAVLIYEQYF

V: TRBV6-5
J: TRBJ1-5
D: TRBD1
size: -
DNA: TGTGCCAGCAGTTACTCCCTTGACAGGGATACGCCCCAGCATTTT
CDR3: CASSYSLDRDTPQHF

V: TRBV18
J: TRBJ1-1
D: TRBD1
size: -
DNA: TGTGCCAGCTCTCAGAAAGTAGGGACAGGGGAGTTTGTTAACACTGAAGCTTTCTTT
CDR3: CASSQKVGTGEFVNTEAFF

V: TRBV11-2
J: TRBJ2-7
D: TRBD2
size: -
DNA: TGTGCCAGCAGTTCCGGGACAATAGCGGGGACTGGGTACGAGCAGTACTTC
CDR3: CASSSGTIAGTGYEQYF

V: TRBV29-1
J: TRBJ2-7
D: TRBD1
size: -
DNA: TGCAGCGTTGAGAGAACGGACAGGGCTAGCTCCTACGAGCAGTACTTC
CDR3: CSVERTDRASSYEQYF

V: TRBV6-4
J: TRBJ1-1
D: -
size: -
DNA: TGTGCCAGCAGACCGTTCAATGACAGACACACTGAAGCTTTCTTT
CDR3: CASRPFNDRHTEAFF

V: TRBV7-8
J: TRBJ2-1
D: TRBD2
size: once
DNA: TGTGCCAGCAGCACTAGCGGGGGGCCTGTCAATGAGCAGTTCTTC
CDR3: CASSTSGGPVNEQFF

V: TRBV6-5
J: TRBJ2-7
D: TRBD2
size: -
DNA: TGTGCCAGCAGCTTACTAGCGGCCTACGAGCAGTACTTC
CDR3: CASSLLAAYEQYF

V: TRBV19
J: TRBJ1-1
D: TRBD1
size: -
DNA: TGTGCCAGTAGTCCCACGGGACAGTATTACACTGAAGCTTTCTTT
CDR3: CASSPTGQYYTEAFF

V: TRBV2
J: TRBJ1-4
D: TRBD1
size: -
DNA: TGTGCCAGCAGTGAATCTAGACAGGGTGATAACGGGAAACTGTTTTTT
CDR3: CASSESRQGDNGKLFF

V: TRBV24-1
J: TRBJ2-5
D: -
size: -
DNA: TGTGCCACCAGTGATTTGAGATCGGGGAACCAAGAGACCCAGTACTTC
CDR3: CATSDLRSGNQETQYF

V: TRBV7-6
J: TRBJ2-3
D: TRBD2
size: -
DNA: TGTGCCAGCAGCTTAGGGCGGGGGGGCCTCCCAGATACGCAGTATTTT
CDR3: CASSLGRGGLPDTQYF

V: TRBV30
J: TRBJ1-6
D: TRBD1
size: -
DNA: TGTGCCTCCGAGAGGACAGGACGCGGGCATAATTCACCCCTCCACTTT
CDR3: CASERTGRGHNSPLHF

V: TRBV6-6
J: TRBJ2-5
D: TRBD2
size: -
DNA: TGTGCCAGCAGCCCTCTAGCGGGGGGGCCAGAGACCCAGTACTTC
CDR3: CASSPLAGGPETQYF

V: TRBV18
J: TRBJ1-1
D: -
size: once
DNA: TGTGCCAGCTCAAGCGGGCCGCCCAAGGGCACTGAAGCTTTCTTT
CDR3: CASSSGPPKGTEAFF

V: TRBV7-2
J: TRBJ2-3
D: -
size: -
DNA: TGTGCCAGCAGCCCCCGACAAACCACAGATACGCAGTATTTT
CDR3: CASSPRQTTDTQYF

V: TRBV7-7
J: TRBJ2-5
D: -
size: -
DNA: TGTGCTAGCAGCTTAGCTGCAGGTCGACAAGAGACCCAGTACTTC
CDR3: CASSLAAGRQETQYF

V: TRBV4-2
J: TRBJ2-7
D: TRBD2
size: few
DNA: TGTGCCAGCAGCCAAGGGGCGGGGGTTATCTACGAGCAGTACTTC
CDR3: CASSQGAGVIYEQYF

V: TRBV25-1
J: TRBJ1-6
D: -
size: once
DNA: TGTGCCAGCAGTCCACGGACAGCGCCAACTTCACCCCTCCACTTT
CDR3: CASSPRTAPTSPLHF

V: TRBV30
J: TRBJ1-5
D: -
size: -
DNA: TGTGCCTGGGGACTGGCACGGGGCAATCAGCCCCAGCATTTT
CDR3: CAWGLARGNQPQHF

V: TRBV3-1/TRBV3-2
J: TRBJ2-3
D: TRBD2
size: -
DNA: TGTGCCAGCGGACAAGCGGGGGATGGTAATACGCAGTATTTT
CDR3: CASGQAGDGNTQYF

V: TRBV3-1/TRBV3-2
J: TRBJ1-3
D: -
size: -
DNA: TGTGCCAGCAGCCAATCGGTGTTCGGTCTTGTCCTAGGAAACACCATATATTTT
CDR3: CASSQSVFGLVLGNTIYF

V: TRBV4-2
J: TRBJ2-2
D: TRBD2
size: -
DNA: TGTGCCAGCAGCCAATCCTCGAAAGCGGGGGAAGTCGGGGAGCTGTTTTTT
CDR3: CASSQSSKAGEVGELFF

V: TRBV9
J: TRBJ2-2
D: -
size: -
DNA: TGTGCCAGCAGCGTTCTCGGCGGGGAGCTGTTTTTT
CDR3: CASSVLGGELFF

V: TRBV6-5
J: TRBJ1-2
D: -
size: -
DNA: TGTGCCAGCAGTCCCAGCGAAGCGACCTTCTATGGCTACACCTTC
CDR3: CASSPSEATFYGYTF

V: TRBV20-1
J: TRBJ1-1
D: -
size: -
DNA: TGCAGTGCAAACGGGGTCACTGAAGCTTTCTTT
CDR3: CSANGVTEAFF

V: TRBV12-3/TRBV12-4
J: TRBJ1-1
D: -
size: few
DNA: TGTGCCAGCAGTTTACGGGAGAACACTGAAGCTTTCTTT
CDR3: CASSLRENTEAFF

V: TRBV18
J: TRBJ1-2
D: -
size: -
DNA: TGTGCCAGCTCACCTGGGCAGAACTATGGCTACACCTTC
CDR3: CASSPGQNYGYTF

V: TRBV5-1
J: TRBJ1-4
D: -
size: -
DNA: TGCGCCAGCAGCTTGCCCACCGGGACTTCACGCCTTCAGGGAAAACTGTTTTTT
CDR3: CASSLPTGTSRLQGKLFF

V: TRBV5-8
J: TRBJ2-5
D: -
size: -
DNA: TGTGCCAGCAGCCGCTACCCCACCCAAGAGACCCAGTACTTC
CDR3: CASSRYPTQETQYF

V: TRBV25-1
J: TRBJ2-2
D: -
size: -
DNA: TGTGCCAGTACCCTCGGTCTGGGGCGGACCGGGGAGCTGTTTTTT
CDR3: CASTLGLGRTGELFF

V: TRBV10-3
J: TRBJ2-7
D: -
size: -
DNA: TGTGCCATCAGTGAGGAGGAAGCCTACGAGCAGTACTTC
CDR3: CAISEEEAYEQYF

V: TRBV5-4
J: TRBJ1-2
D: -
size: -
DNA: TGTGCCAGCAGCTTGGGGCTAGGGGCTAACTATGGCTACACCTTC
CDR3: CASSLGLGANYGYTF